These T cell receptor beta chains were read from a single sample in a study of blood T cell repertoires in COVID-19. The assay was immunoSEQ multiplex PCR, and TCRdb's table has in-frame clones only and misses some. Of roughly 180,000 clones detected, 75% to 90% appear once; the ten largest clones hold around 2.3%. Material for sequencing was peripheral blood. All receptors come from a man between 65 and 79 years old with active or convalescent COVID-19. Both conserved end residues are part of each CDR3. The order of the fields is J gene, V gene, D gene, clone size, CDR3 protein, CDR3 DNA. A D gene is named only where the DNA matches it firmly. The size field is filled for only some rows; it gives once, few, many or a size class.

J: TRBJ2-5
V: TRBV6-2/TRBV6-3
D: TRBD2
size: NA
CDR3: CASSYPWRLAGGRETQYF
DNA: TGTGCCAGCAGTTACCCCTGGAGGCTAGCGGGGGGGCGGGAGACCCAGTACTTC

J: TRBJ2-4
V: TRBV2
D: NA
size: NA
CDR3: CASSAETGAINIQYF
DNA: TGTGCCAGCAGCGCAGAGACTGGGGCGATTAACATTCAGTACTTC

J: TRBJ2-5
V: TRBV14
D: TRBD2
size: NA
CDR3: CASSYASGTKYF
DNA: TGTGCCAGCAGCTATGCTAGCGGGACAAAGTACTTC

J: TRBJ1-3
V: TRBV19
D: NA
size: NA
CDR3: CASRETGQPGNTIYF
DNA: TGTGCCAGTAGGGAAACCGGACAGCCTGGAAACACCATATATTTT

J: TRBJ2-7
V: TRBV7-9
D: NA
size: NA
CDR3: CASSLSGEVYEQYF
DNA: TGTGCCAGCAGCTTATCAGGGGAAGTGTACGAGCAGTACTTC

J: TRBJ2-1
V: TRBV27
D: TRBD2
size: NA
CDR3: CASTKVPGVWLAGDEQFF
DNA: TGTGCCAGCACCAAAGTGCCGGGGGTTTGGCTAGCGGGGGATGAGCAGTTCTTC

J: TRBJ2-3
V: TRBV6-1
D: TRBD2
size: NA
CDR3: CASSKGGGLAGSTDTQYF
DNA: TGTGCCAGCAGTAAAGGGGGGGGGCTAGCGGGGAGCACAGATACGCAGTATTTT

J: TRBJ1-2
V: TRBV27
D: NA
size: few
CDR3: CASSEGANYGYTF
DNA: TGTGCCAGCAGTGAGGGGGCTAACTATGGCTACACCTTC

J: TRBJ1-6
V: TRBV4-1
D: NA
size: NA
CDR3: CASSQAGVLDSPLHF
DNA: TGCGCCAGCAGCCAAGCCGGGGTTCTAGATTCACCCCTCCACTTT

J: TRBJ1-1
V: TRBV15
D: NA
size: many
CDR3: CATSRDTGTEAFF
DNA: TGTGCCACCAGCAGAGATACCGGCACTGAAGCTTTCTTT

J: TRBJ2-1
V: TRBV3-1/TRBV3-2
D: NA
size: NA
CDR3: CASSHYRVGEQFF
DNA: TGTGCCAGCAGCCATTACAGGGTTGGCGAGCAGTTCTTC

J: TRBJ2-1
V: TRBV19
D: TRBD2
size: NA
CDR3: CASSAGLAGGNEQFF
DNA: TGTGCCAGTAGTGCTGGACTAGCGGGGGGCAATGAGCAGTTCTTC

J: TRBJ2-3
V: TRBV24-1
D: TRBD2
size: NA
CDR3: CATGLAGSTDTQYF
DNA: TGTGCGACGGGACTAGCGGGGAGCACAGATACGCAGTATTTT

J: TRBJ1-3
V: TRBV28
D: TRBD1
size: NA
CDR3: CASIPGTGTSGNTIYF
DNA: TGTGCCAGCATCCCCGGGACAGGGACCTCTGGAAACACCATATATTTT

J: TRBJ2-3
V: TRBV12-3/TRBV12-4
D: NA
size: NA
CDR3: CAAGGGNTDTQYF
DNA: TGTGCTGCAGGCGGCGGGAACACAGATACGCAGTATTTT

J: TRBJ1-2
V: TRBV5-1
D: TRBD1
size: NA
CDR3: CASSVTGDQRGSYGYTF
DNA: TGCGCCAGCAGCGTCACAGGGGATCAAAGGGGTTCCTATGGCTACACCTTC

J: TRBJ2-2
V: TRBV5-4
D: NA
size: NA
CDR3: CASSSGSRVANTGELFF
DNA: TGTGCCAGCAGTTCCGGGTCGAGGGTGGCGAACACCGGGGAGCTGTTTTTT

J: TRBJ1-1
V: TRBV19
D: TRBD1
size: NA
CDR3: CASSIPFGQGARTEAFF
DNA: TGTGCCAGTAGTATCCCCTTCGGTCAGGGGGCGAGGACTGAAGCTTTCTTT

J: TRBJ2-1
V: TRBV9
D: TRBD2
size: NA
CDR3: CASSVLGGVEQFF
DNA: TGTGCCAGCAGCGTATTGGGAGGGGTGGAGCAGTTCTTC

J: TRBJ2-7
V: TRBV4-3
D: NA
size: NA
CDR3: CASSQDFYSGVEQYF
DNA: TGCGCCAGCAGCCAAGATTTTTACTCAGGGGTTGAGCAGTACTTC

J: TRBJ1-6
V: TRBV28
D: TRBD1
size: NA
CDR3: CASTQGAHYNSPLHF
DNA: TGTGCCAGCACCCAGGGGGCCCACTATAATTCACCCCTCCACTTT

J: TRBJ2-2
V: TRBV4-1
D: TRBD1
size: NA
CDR3: CASSQDPGTDANTGELFF
DNA: TGCGCCAGCAGCCAAGATCCTGGGACAGACGCGAACACCGGGGAGCTGTTTTTT

J: TRBJ1-4
V: TRBV25-1
D: NA
size: NA
CDR3: CASSEWQQGGNEKLFF
DNA: TGTGCCAGCAGTGAATGGCAACAGGGTGGTAATGAAAAACTGTTTTTT

J: TRBJ1-6
V: TRBV11-2
D: TRBD1
size: NA
CDR3: CASSIGQGSSPLHF
DNA: TGTGCCAGCAGCATTGGACAGGGATCTTCACCCCTCCACTTT

J: TRBJ1-5
V: TRBV7-2
D: NA
size: few
CDR3: CASSQLNQPQHF
DNA: TGTGCCAGCAGCCAACTTAATCAGCCCCAGCATTTT

J: TRBJ1-1
V: TRBV28
D: NA
size: NA
CDR3: CASLPPERNTEAFF
DNA: TGTGCCAGCCTCCCGCCCGAGAGGAACACTGAAGCTTTCTTT

J: TRBJ2-1
V: TRBV7-8
D: TRBD2
size: NA
CDR3: CASSLGSGGTNEQFF
DNA: TGTGCCAGCAGCTTAGGTAGCGGGGGTACCAATGAGCAGTTCTTC

J: TRBJ2-7
V: TRBV6-4
D: TRBD2
size: NA
CDR3: CASRPQRGYALSSYEQYF
DNA: TGTGCCAGCAGGCCCCAGCGGGGTTATGCTCTCAGCTCCTACGAGCAGTACTTC

J: TRBJ2-2
V: TRBV4-3
D: NA
size: NA
CDR3: CASSQETAGELFF
DNA: TGCGCCAGCAGCCAAGAGACAGCGGGGGAGCTGTTTTTT

J: TRBJ2-5
V: TRBV3-1/TRBV3-2
D: NA
size: NA
CDR3: CASSQGGGQETQYF
DNA: TGTGCCAGCAGCCAAGGGGGCGGACAAGAGACCCAGTACTTC

J: TRBJ2-1
V: TRBV4-1
D: TRBD1
size: NA
CDR3: CASKRVQGSHNEQFF
DNA: TGCGCCAGCAAGAGGGTACAGGGGAGCCACAATGAGCAGTTCTTC

J: TRBJ1-1
V: TRBV10-3
D: NA
size: once
CDR3: CAISGFLRNTEAFF
DNA: TGTGCCATCAGTGGTTTTCTGAGAAACACTGAAGCTTTCTTT

J: TRBJ2-3
V: TRBV5-1
D: NA
size: NA
CDR3: CASSLEQGGTDTQYF
DNA: TGCGCCAGCAGCTTGGAACAAGGGGGCACAGATACGCAGTATTTT

J: TRBJ1-2
V: TRBV28
D: NA
size: NA
CDR3: CASSSGGYGYTF
DNA: TGTGCCAGCAGTTCCGGGGGCTATGGCTACACCTTC

J: TRBJ1-1
V: TRBV10-2
D: TRBD1
size: NA
CDR3: CASSQGGLTEAFF
DNA: TGCGCCAGCAGCCAGGGGGGCCTCACTGAAGCTTTCTTT

J: TRBJ2-1
V: TRBV5-5
D: TRBD2
size: NA
CDR3: CASSLTSGGPFEQFF
DNA: TGTGCCAGCAGCCTGACTAGCGGGGGGCCTTTTGAGCAGTTCTTC

J: TRBJ2-5
V: TRBV15
D: NA
size: NA
CDR3: CATSNWAEETQYF
DNA: TGTGCCACCAGCAACTGGGCAGAAGAGACCCAGTACTTC

J: TRBJ1-2
V: TRBV28
D: NA
size: NA
CDR3: CASTWGNRVNYGYTF
DNA: TGTGCCAGCACCTGGGGGAACAGGGTGAACTATGGCTACACCTTC

J: TRBJ2-6
V: TRBV24-1
D: NA
size: NA
CDR3: CATEGTGSGANVLTF
DNA: TGTGCCACCGAGGGCACCGGGTCGGGGGCCAACGTCCTGACTTTC

J: TRBJ2-5
V: TRBV6-1
D: NA
size: once
CDR3: CASSETGWRETQYF
DNA: TGTGCCAGCAGTGAGACAGGATGGAGAGAGACCCAGTACTTC

J: TRBJ2-7
V: TRBV7-9
D: NA
size: once
CDR3: CASSFVHYEQYF
DNA: TGTGCCAGCAGTTTTGTCCACTACGAGCAGTACTTC

J: TRBJ2-5
V: TRBV9
D: TRBD2
size: once
CDR3: CASSVGLAGATSSQYF
DNA: TGTGCCAGCAGCGTCGGACTAGCGGGGGCCACCAGTTCCCAGTACTTC

J: TRBJ2-1
V: TRBV23-1
D: NA
size: NA
CDR3: CASSPRLDEQFF
DNA: TGCGCCAGCAGTCCGCGACTGGATGAGCAGTTCTTC

J: TRBJ2-7
V: TRBV7-2
D: NA
size: NA
CDR3: CASSPTSGTLGSEQYF
DNA: TGTGCCAGCAGCCCTACTTCGGGGACTCTGGGCTCCGAGCAGTACTTC

J: TRBJ2-1
V: TRBV11-2
D: NA
size: NA
CDR3: CASSLEFAPGDEQFF
DNA: TGTGCCAGCAGCTTAGAATTTGCTCCCGGGGATGAGCAGTTCTTC

J: TRBJ2-1
V: TRBV6-2/TRBV6-3
D: TRBD2
size: NA
CDR3: CASSYGAGGPVRSEQFF
DNA: TGTGCCAGCAGTTACGGCGCGGGAGGGCCGGTGAGGAGTGAGCAGTTCTTC